Listed below are T cell receptor beta chains from one sample, sequenced in a study of blood T cell repertoires in COVID-19. The protocol was immunoSEQ multiplex PCR, while the TCRdb copy is restricted to in-frame clones and leaves out a portion. The sample contains 130,000 to 150,000 clones, approximately 80% of which appear only once. Sequencing was carried out using peripheral blood. The receptors stem from a man aged 65-85 years who had recovered from COVID-19. Each CDR3 is given with its conserved first and last residue. The D gene is left open where the match is weak. The size entry is marked missing in some rows and otherwise reads once, few, many or a size class.

abundance	d_gene	v_gene	j_gene	CDR3nt	CDR3aa
once	TRBD2	TRBV2	TRBJ2-2	TGTGCCAGCAGTGACGGGAGGGCCGGGGAGCTGTTTTTT	CASSDGRAGELFF
.	TRBD2	TRBV9	TRBJ2-3	TGTGCCAGCAGTCGAGCTTCAAGCGGGACTAGCACAGATACGCAGTATTTT	CASSRASSGTSTDTQYF
.	TRBD1	TRBV5-1	TRBJ2-7	TGCGCCAGCAGCTTGGCGGGACAGGCAAAAACCTACGAGCAGTACTTC	CASSLAGQAKTYEQYF
.	.	TRBV18	TRBJ2-2	TGTGCCAGCTCACCCCTTGGACTCTCGAACACCGGGGAGCTGTTTTTT	CASSPLGLSNTGELFF
.	TRBD1	TRBV5-6	TRBJ2-5	TGTGCCAGCAGCTTAGGACAGGGCGTCCAAGAGACCCAGTACTTC	CASSLGQGVQETQYF
.	TRBD1	TRBV20-1	TRBJ1-1	TGCAGTGCCAGTCCCGACAGGGCGAACACTGAAGCTTTCTTT	CSASPDRANTEAFF
few	TRBD2	TRBV10-1	TRBJ2-1	TGCGCCAGCAGTGGTCAGCCTTGGGCTAGCGGGTCCTACAATGAGCAGTTCTTC	CASSGQPWASGSYNEQFF
.	TRBD2	TRBV27	TRBJ2-3	TGTGCCACCGAAGTCCGGGAGGGGAGGACAGATACGCAGTATTTT	CATEVREGRTDTQYF
.	.	TRBV5-6	TRBJ1-2	TGTGCCAGCAGCTTACGCCAGTCTAACTATGGCTACACCTTC	CASSLRQSNYGYTF
.	TRBD1	TRBV7-9	TRBJ2-1	TGTGCCAGCAGCTCCGGGACACAGGGGAGCTCCTACAATGAGCAGTTCTTC	CASSSGTQGSSYNEQFF
.	TRBD1	TRBV7-8	TRBJ2-7	TGTGCCAGCAGCTCAGCCCTCGACCCAGGGGGCGAGTACGAGCAGTACTTC	CASSSALDPGGEYEQYF
.	.	TRBV6-5	TRBJ1-2	TGTGCCAGCAGTTTGACTCCGGGACAACTTTATGGCTACACCTTC	CASSLTPGQLYGYTF
.	.	TRBV5-4	TRBJ2-1	TGTGCCAGCAGCCGCTACCACCCGGGAAGCGCGAAAAGCTCCTACAATGAGCAGTTCTTC	CASSRYHPGSAKSSYNEQFF
.	.	TRBV7-9	TRBJ2-7	TGTGCCAGCAGCTTAGGACAGGAGTTAACCTACGAGCAGTACTTC	CASSLGQELTYEQYF
.	TRBD1	TRBV4-2	TRBJ1-2	TGTGCCAGCAGGACAGGACAGGGGGATGGCTACACCTTC	CASRTGQGDGYTF
.	TRBD1	TRBV6-6	TRBJ2-5	TGTGCCAGCAGCAAGGGACAGGGGATAGAGACCCAGTACTTC	CASSKGQGIETQYF
.	.	TRBV30	TRBJ1-3	TGTGCCTGGAGTCCTGGACATTTATGGGCTTCTGGAAACACCATATATTTT	CAWSPGHLWASGNTIYF
.	.	TRBV6-5	TRBJ1-1	TGTGCCAGCATCTGGGGCAGTGAAGCTTTCTTT	CASIWGSEAFF
.	TRBD2	TRBV7-9	TRBJ2-1	TGTGCCAGCAGCCCCCGGACTAGCGGGAGAACTGAGCAGTTCTTC	CASSPRTSGRTEQFF
.	.	TRBV11-2	TRBJ2-1	TGTGCCAGCAGCCGCGGAGGACTTAGCTCCTACAATGAGCAGTTCTTC	CASSRGGLSSYNEQFF
once	TRBD2	TRBV4-3	TRBJ2-3	TGCGCCAGCAGCCAGACTAGCGGGAGTTTCACAGATACGCAGTATTTT	CASSQTSGSFTDTQYF
once	.	TRBV5-1	TRBJ2-7	TGCGCCAGCAGTTTTGACGAGGACAGTGCCTACGAGCAGTACTTC	CASSFDEDSAYEQYF